Listed here is a single T cell receptor (beta chain). This sample was taken from a study of T cell changes during pregnancy in multiple sclerosis. CDR3 length: 13 residues. J was trimmed by 2 bases and V by 7 bases; bases with no gene match: 3. Germline V gene data show CDR1 as LNHDA and CDR2 as SQIVND (reference sequence). Only in-frame clones appear in the TCRdb table, and some are missing; sequencing was by immunoSEQ multiplex PCR. This sample has about 40,000 clones, with roughly 90% found just once. The chain uses TRBV19 and TRBJ1-1, with 8 bases aligning to TRBD1. The receptor was derived from a female donor in good health, enrolled as a control in a pregnancy study. The material was peripheral blood, obtained in the second trimester of pregnancy. The CDR3 DNA reads as TGTGCCAGTAAAGGACAGGGAAACACTGAAGCTTTCTTT. Translation gives CASKGQGNTEAFF.